This TCR beta chain derives from a study of blood T cells in healthy people across ages. This clonotype occurred many times. Using a J-beta primer mix together with a sample-barcoded 5' primer, a second PCR was run for about 6 to 11 cycles. Each CDR3 protein is one row after TCRdb ran MiXCR on the 5' RACE reads. The sample contains hundreds of thousands of distinct CDR3 sequences, approximately 30% of which appear only once. The sequence was collected from an elderly woman in good health. Sequencing used blood.

CDR3 protein: CSAREVGRFNQPQHF. CDR3 coding DNA: TGCAGTGCTAGAGAGGTGGGGCGGTTCAATCAGCCCCAGCATTTT. This rearrangement joins TRBV20-1 to TRBJ1-5, with D possibly being TRBD1 (5 bases). CDR3 length equals 15 residues. Per germline, CDR1 DFQATT and CDR2 SNEGSKA (reference sequence). V was trimmed by 0 bases and J by 3 bases, leaving 12 bases between them.